This TCR beta chain comes out of a study of shared clonotypes between healthy human individuals. Profiled with immunoSEQ multiplex PCR; TCRdb holds only in-frame clones, not every one. Here the sample spans about 92,000 clones, about 70% being singletons. This clone was counted a few times. With 1 base removed from V and 3 bases from J, the gap between germline ends came to 10 bases. The germline V gene has CDR1 MNHEY and CDR2 SMNVEV (reference sequence). This CDR3 has 16 residues. The donors, all of them Caucasian adults, lived in Nashville, Tennessee. Sequenced input: memory CD8+ T cells sorted from blood. Subset defined: CD45RO+ cells pooled with CCR7-negative TemRA cells. This sequence was found in a man younger than 45 in good health. The J gene is TRBJ2-6, the V gene TRBV27; no reliable D call. Written as DNA, the CDR3 is TGTGCCAGCAGTTTATATGCGGTGGTTGGGGCCAACGTCCTGACTTTC. As protein: CASSLYAVVGANVLTF.